A selection of T cell receptor beta chains follows, all from one sample in a study of molecular identifiers for immune sequencing clone quantification. One entry per CDR3 protein results from TCRdb running MiXCR on the PCR reads. The sample shows about 63,000 distinct CDR3 sequences, 15% to 20% of them seen only once. Sequencing was carried out using naive CD8+ T cells from blood, with Jurkat cell RNA spiked in. The receptors were gathered from a human donor in good health. Some libraries in this study had Jurkat cell RNA spiked in. The conserved cysteine and the conserved F or W are not part of the CDR3 here.

V gene,CDR3 protein
TRBV19,ASSIGGLAGAYEQY
TRBV9,ASSVAGSIFRTDTQY
TRBV24-1,ATSSLAGGKNNEQF
TRBV5-6,ASSLGQGEQPQH
TRBV7-9,ASSFQVGGEQY
TRBV7-2,ASSLIHEDYEQY
TRBV3-1,ASSQARGLYTGELF
TRBV19,ASSAGTGPYEQY
TRBV6-5,ASSQRGLAAYNEQF
TRBV27,ASSPSGGSTDTQY
TRBV20-1,SARGGESYEQY
TRBV5-8,ASSSRQVNTGELF
TRBV5-6,ASSWTVSTDTQY
TRBV5-5,ASSLLTGPQETQY
TRBV7-2,ASGFLLDDTYEQY
TRBV7-8,ASSLAQLTPSYEQY
TRBV19,ASCPGGTPTDTQY
TRBV13,ASSLTSATEQF
TRBV5-1,ASSFAGGALSNEQF
TRBV21-1,ASSTNPGGSGANVLT
TRBV12-3/TRBV12-4,ASSEPAGATGELF
TRBV13,ASSPSRHFEQY
TRBV7-2,ASSSPLLVRSF
TRBV3-1,ASSQGAGVRPQH
TRBV7-9,ASRKELNTEAF
TRBV19,ASSPSIGFFSSYEQY
TRBV7-9,ASSRYGDRQETQY
TRBV6-2/TRBV6-3,ASSWTSAYNEQF
TRBV29-1,SVQSGRGSYEQY
TRBV19,ASSMSSATYEQY
TRBV6-2/TRBV6-3,ASSRRPIATNEKLF
TRBV28,ASSQSTGTGRPQH
TRBV5-4,ASSYGLAGEGYTQY
TRBV11-2,ASSAAAEDTQY
TRBV6-2/TRBV6-3,ASSYVRDRITGYT
TRBV7-9,ASSTGQGAGEAF
TRBV4-2,ASSQDGEETQY